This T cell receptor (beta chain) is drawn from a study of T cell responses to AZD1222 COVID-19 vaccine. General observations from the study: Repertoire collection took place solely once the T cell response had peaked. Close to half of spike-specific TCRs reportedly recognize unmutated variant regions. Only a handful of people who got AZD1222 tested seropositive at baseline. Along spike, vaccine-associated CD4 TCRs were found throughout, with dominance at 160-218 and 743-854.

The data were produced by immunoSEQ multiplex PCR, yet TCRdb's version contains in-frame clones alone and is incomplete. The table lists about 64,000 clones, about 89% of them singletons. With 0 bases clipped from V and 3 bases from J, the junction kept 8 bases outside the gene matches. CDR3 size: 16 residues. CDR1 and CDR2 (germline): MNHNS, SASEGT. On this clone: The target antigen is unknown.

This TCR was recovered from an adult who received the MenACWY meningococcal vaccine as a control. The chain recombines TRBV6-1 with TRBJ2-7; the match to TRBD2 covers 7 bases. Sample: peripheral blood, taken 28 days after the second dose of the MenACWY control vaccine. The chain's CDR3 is CASSEAVGGGDYEQYF. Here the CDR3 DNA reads TGTGCCAGCAGTGAAGCGGTTGGCGGGGGAGACTACGAGCAGTACTTC.